Each of the 27 T cell receptor beta chains below was sequenced from the same sample in a study of shared clonotypes between healthy human individuals. Only CD45RO-negative cells positively selected for CCR7 counted as naive CD8 cells, so terminally differentiated effector memory CD45RA+ cells were excluded. The method was immunoSEQ multiplex PCR; TCRdb's version includes in-frame clones alone and lacks a portion of them. Altogether some 1,900,000 clones are present, approximately 95% being singletons, with the ten largest covering 1.2%. The sequenced sample consisted of naive CD8+ T cells sorted from blood. The origin of the receptors is a man aged 18-30 years in good health.

The J gene is TRBJ2-7, the V gene TRBV30; 7 positions match TRBD1. With V trimmed by 1 base and J by 5 bases, 8 bases remained unmatched. The V gene's germline CDR1 is GTSNPN and CDR2 SVGIG (reference sequence). The CDR3 totals 14 residues. The CDR3 loop reads CAWSADRVGDEQYF. CDR3 sequence (DNA): TGTGCCTGGAGTGCTGACAGGGTTGGGGACGAGCAGTACTTC.

CDR3 protein: CASTYDRQNGYTF. The CDR3 DNA follows: TGTGCCAGCACTTACGACAGACAGAATGGCTACACCTTC. J is TRBJ1-2 and V is TRBV9, with D perhaps TRBD1 (5 bases). This CDR3 has 13 amino acids. Trimming shortened V by 6 bases and J by 6 bases, and 15 bases separated the two germline ends. Germline V gives CDR1 SGDLS, CDR2 YYNGEE.

The chain has TRBV4-1 and TRBJ2-2; 13 nucleotides align to TRBD2. In germline, CDR1 is MGHRA, CDR2 YSYEKL. CDR3 length equals 15 residues. V was clipped by 4 bases and J by 5 bases; unmatched bases: 1. The CDR3 here is CASSLTSGRTGELFF. CDR3 nucleotides: TGCGCCAGCAGCCTGACTAGCGGGAGGACCGGGGAGCTGTTTTTT.

The rearrangement links TRBV28 to TRBJ1-4, with 7 bases lining up with TRBD1. From germline, CDR1 is MDHEN and CDR2 SYDVKM. V was pared by 3 bases and J by 8 bases, with 9 bases of the junction left unmatched. The CDR3 covers 15 residues. The CDR3 region is CASSLVDRVNEKLFF. As DNA, the CDR3 is TGTGCCAGCAGTTTGGTCGACAGGGTGAACGAAAAACTGTTTTTT. Based on the CDR3 plus reference TRBV28 and TRBJ1-4, the full variable domain is DVKVTQSSRYLVKRTGEKVFLECVQDMDHENMFWYRQDPGLGLRLIYFSYDVKMKEKGDIPEGYSVSREKKERFSLILESASTNQTSMYLCASSLVDRVNEKLFFGSGTQLSVL.

The chain uses TRBV21-1 and TRBJ2-7; the table calls TRBD2, which could not be checked here. TRBV21-1 is tagged as a pseudogene. The CDR3 runs to 16 residues. The CDR3 coding sequence is TGTGCCAGCAGCAAAAAGAAAGCGGGAGGGACGGGGGAGCAGTACTTC. Amino acid sequence: CASSKKKAGGTGEQYF.

This sequence joins TRBV5-1 and TRBJ2-7, with 7 bases fitting TRBD1. V lost 4 bases to trimming and J lost 2 bases; unmatched junction nucleotides: 9. This CDR3 has 15 amino acids. The germline CDR1 and CDR2 sequences are SGHRS and YFSETQ. The CDR3 loop reads CASSLDSTGTYEQYF. The DNA for the CDR3 is TGCGCCAGCAGCCTAGACTCGACAGGGACCTACGAGCAGTACTTC.

V is TRBV30 and J is TRBJ1-5; 10 bases line up with TRBD1. J lost 1 base, V lost 4 bases, and 4 bases had no gene match. The CDR3 is 15 residues long. Germline V gene data show CDR1 as GTSNPN and CDR2 as SVGIG (reference sequence). The CDR3 here is CAWTMGQGSNQPQHF. CDR3 DNA: TGTGCCTGGACTATGGGACAGGGGAGCAATCAGCCCCAGCATTTT. Full variable domain (rest looked up from reference TRBV30 and TRBJ1-5): SQTIHQWPATLVQPVGSPLSLECTVEGTSNPNLYWYRQAAGRGLQLLFYSVGIGQISSEVPQNLSASRPQDRQFILSSKKLLLSDSGFYLCAWTMGQGSNQPQHFGDGTRLSIL.

The rearrangement uses TRBV2 and TRBJ2-5; 7 nucleotides agree with TRBD2. This CDR3 region has 19 residues. V lost 8 bases, J lost 1 base, and 22 bases stayed unmatched. Germline V gene lookup returns CDR1 SNHLY and CDR2 FYNNEI. The CDR3 sequence is CASGTTVGRMAWSQETQYF. For the CDR3, the DNA is TGTGCCAGCGGGACCACCGTCGGGAGGATGGCCTGGTCCCAAGAGACCCAGTACTTC.

The V gene is TRBV28, the J gene TRBJ2-3, with TRBD2 matching over 11 bases. The CDR3 has 16 amino acids. V shed 6 bases, J shed 2 bases, and the junction held 7 bases outside the gene matches. Germline V gives CDR1 MDHEN, CDR2 SYDVKM. The CDR3 DNA reads TGTGCCAGCAGGAAGGGACTAGCGGTTTTCACAGATACGCAGTATTTT. This translates into CASRKGLAVFTDTQYF.

The V and J genes are TRBV15 and TRBJ2-7; D is possibly TRBD1 or TRBD2 (6 bases each). The CDR3 is 17 amino acids. The germline V gene encodes CDR1 LNHNV and CDR2 YYDKDF (reference sequence). The V end was cut by 1 base, the J end by 2 bases, with 18 bases between. The CDR3 region has the DNA TGTGCCACCAGCAGAGGTGAAGGGGGGCCTGATCCCTACGAGCAGTACTTC. Translated: CATSRGEGGPDPYEQYF. Drawing the rest from reference TRBV15 and TRBJ2-7, the complete variable domain is DAMVIQNPRYQVTQFGKPVTLSCSQTLNHNVMYWYQQKSSQAPKLLFHYYDKDFNNEADTPDNFQSRRPNTSFCFLDIRSPGLGDTAMYLCATSRGEGGPDPYEQYFGPGTRLTVT.

V gene TRBV16 combines with J gene TRBJ1-1; weak D call: TRBD1 (5 bases). From germline, CDR1 is KGHSY and CDR2 FQNENV. V lost 2 bases to trimming and J lost 3 bases, with 10 bases between them. The CDR3 covers 14 residues. CDR3 bases: TGTGCCAGCAGCCAAGCCGGGGGAGACACTGAAGCTTTCTTT. Its translation: CASSQAGGDTEAFF.

The chain combines TRBV9 with TRBJ1-1, with D unclear. The V gene lost 4 bases and the J gene lost 1 base, with 11 bases spanning the gap. CDR3 length: 14 residues. Germline loops: CDR1 SGDLS, CDR2 YYNGEE. The CDR3 reads CASSLVHPNTEAFF. CDR3 sequence (DNA): TGTGCCAGCAGCTTGGTGCACCCGAACACTGAAGCTTTCTTT.

This clone came up once. V is TRBV4-3 and J is TRBJ2-6, with TRBD2 matching 7 bases. V lost 0 bases to trimming and J lost 2 bases; unmatched junction nucleotides: 1. Germline CDR1 is LGHNA and CDR2 is YSLEER. The CDR3 length is 16 residues. DNA of the CDR3: TGCGCCAGCAGCCAAGATCGGGGGGCTGGGGCCAACGTCCTGACTTTC. This translates into CASSQDRGAGANVLTF.

V and J are TRBV9 and TRBJ2-5, with 9 bases matching TRBD2. The CDR3 loop spans 17 amino acids. The junction had 10 bases not matched to a gene; V was cut back by 0 bases and J by 4 bases. Germline V gene lookup returns CDR1 SGDLS and CDR2 YYNGEE. The CDR3 bases are TGTGCCAGCAGCGTAGAACCCTATCTAGCGGGATTAGAGACCCAGTACTTC. Protein sequence: CASSVEPYLAGLETQYF.

This chain connects TRBV30 to TRBJ2-3; D remains unclear. CDR3 length: 12 amino acids. V gave up 2 bases and J gave up 10 bases, with 13 bases separating them. The germline CDR1 and CDR2 sequences are GTSNPN and SVGIG (reference sequence). DNA of the CDR3: TGTGCCTGGAGTATCCTAGGAGAGGCGCAGTATTTT. Protein sequence: CAWSILGEAQYF.

The CDR3 coding sequence is TGCGCCAGCAGTGAGAGTAGGGGGCCGGGTGGCTACACCTTC. Translating it yields CASSESRGPGGYTF. The rearrangement joins TRBV10-1 to TRBJ1-2, with 7 bases identical to TRBD1. V shed 2 bases, J shed 7 bases, and the junction held 7 bases outside the gene matches. CDR3 size: 14 residues. CDR1 is WNHNN and CDR2 is SYGVQD in the germline V gene (reference sequence).

The CDR3 coding sequence is TGTGCCAGCAACCAACTAGCGGGCAATGAGCAGTTCTTC. Protein sequence: CASNQLAGNEQFF. The chain couples TRBV5-4 to TRBJ2-1; 9 positions agree with TRBD2. After removal of 6 bases from V and 6 bases from J, the junction contained 4 bases not matched to a gene. CDR1 is SGHNT and CDR2 is YYREEE in the germline V gene (reference sequence). The CDR3 extends over 13 amino acids. Combining the CDR3 with reference TRBV5-4 and TRBJ2-1 gives the whole variable domain ETGVTQSPTHLIKTRGQQVTLRCSSQSGHNTVSWYQQALGQGPQFIFQYYREEENGRGNFPPRFSGLQFPNYSSELNVNALELDDSALYLCASNQLAGNEQFFGPGTRLTVL.

DNA for the CDR3: TGTGCCAGCAGCGATAGCCGCCCGGAGCAGTTCTTC. Translated, it gives CASSDSRPEQFF. The chain joins TRBV9 to TRBJ2-1; unclear D gene. V was shortened by 3 bases and J by 10 bases, with 11 bases between the two germline ends. The CDR3 is 12 residues long. The germline V gene has CDR1 SGDLS and CDR2 YYNGEE.

This chain uses TRBV4-3 with TRBJ2-7; 9 bases match TRBD1. Trimming took 3 bases from V and 3 from J; bases not matched to a gene: 6. Looked up from germline, CDR1 is LGHNA and CDR2 is YSLEER. The CDR3 sequence is 15 residues long. CDR3 nucleotides: TGCGCCAGCAGCCAGACCGGGACAGGGTACTACGAGCAGTACTTC. Translation gives CASSQTGTGYYEQYF.

The chain has TRBV13 and TRBJ2-3; 10 positions agree with TRBD2. CDR1 and CDR2 from the germline V gene are PRHDT and FYEKMQ (reference sequence). The CDR3 runs to 16 residues. V dropped 5 bases and J dropped 1; count of bases not matched to a gene: 6. The chain's CDR3 is CASSAGLALGTDTQYF. Here the CDR3 DNA reads TGTGCCAGCAGCGCGGGACTAGCGTTAGGCACAGATACGCAGTATTTT.

The chain is built from TRBV4-3 and TRBJ2-3, with D perhaps TRBD1 (5 bases). V was clipped by 0 bases and J by 6 bases, with 13 bases between them. The V gene's germline CDR1 is LGHNA and CDR2 YSLEER. The CDR3 extends over 15 amino acids. The CDR3 DNA follows: TGCGCCAGCAGCCAAGATGACAGCGTATTGGATACGCAGTATTTT. This translates into CASSQDDSVLDTQYF.

The gene calls are TRBV29-1 and TRBJ2-1, with 7 bases that match TRBD2. Germline-derived CDR1 and CDR2 are SQVTM and ANQGSEA. The CDR3 runs 15 residues. The V and J ends lost 5 bases and 0 bases, in that order; junction bases with no gene match: 7. CDR3 sequence (DNA): TGCAGCGTTTCAAGCGGGGCGAGCTCCTACAATGAGCAGTTCTTC. Its protein product is CSVSSGASSYNEQFF.

For this clone: In the same sample, other DNA sequences code for this CDR3. The chain has TRBV5-1 and TRBJ2-3, with 8 bases identical to TRBD1. CDR1 and CDR2 from the germline V gene are SGHRS and YFSETQ. The CDR3 runs 14 residues. The trim removed 3 bases at V and 4 bases at J, leaving 4 bases unmatched. The CDR3 loop reads CASSSGQGADTQYF. The CDR3 coding sequence is TGCGCCAGCAGCTCAGGACAGGGAGCAGATACGCAGTATTTT.

J is TRBJ2-1 and V is TRBV6-5; D is possibly TRBD2 (6 bases). Trimming left V 9 bases short and J 7 bases short, with 7 bases between. CDR3 length: 10 amino acids. The germline V gene encodes CDR1 MNHEY and CDR2 SVGAGI. This CDR3 is CASGRNEQFF. The DNA for the CDR3 is TGTGCCAGTGGGAGGAATGAGCAGTTCTTC.

The V and J genes are TRBV7-9 and TRBJ2-3; possible D gene TRBD2, 7 bases. V lost 1 base to trimming and J lost 0 bases, with 17 bases between them. This CDR3 comprises 18 residues. CDR1 is SEHNR, CDR2 FQNEAQ, per germline (reference sequence). The CDR3 DNA sequence: TGTGCCAGCAGCTTAGATGTAAGGGCGGGGGCCAGCACAGATACGCAGTATTTT. This codes for CASSLDVRAGASTDTQYF.

The rearrangement links TRBV28 to TRBJ2-4; D is unclear. This CDR3 spans 11 amino acids. CDR1 MDHEN and CDR2 SYDVKM come from the germline V gene. Trimming stripped 6 bases from V and 12 bases from J, with 12 bases between. CDR3 DNA: TGTGCCAGCAGCCCGGGCCTTTATCAGTACTTC. Protein: CASSPGLYQYF.

As DNA, the CDR3 is TGTGCCAGCAGCTTGGGGACCGTGAGGGAGCAGTACTTC. Its protein is CASSLGTVREQYF. This chain links TRBV4-2 with TRBJ2-7; D may be TRBD1 or TRBD2 (5 bases each). This CDR3 is built from 13 residues. Germline lookup yields CDR1 LGHNA and CDR2 YNFKEQ. V was shortened by 5 bases and J by 7 bases, with 15 bases between the two germline ends.